The clone carrying this TCR beta chain has more than one count but fewer than ten. Its cognate antigen is unknown. Construction of the TCRbeta library involved unique molecular identifiers. TCRdb reprocessed the PCR reads with MiXCR, giving one entry per CDR3 protein. The profile shows about 510,000 distinct CDR3 sequences, 11% of them singletons. The J segment lost 4 bases and the V segment lost 3 bases, leaving 11 bases of the junction unmatched. The germline gives CDR1 KGHSH, CDR2 LQKENI. The length of the CDR3 is 16 residues. The sample is drawn from a study of T-cell reconstitution after alpha-beta-depleted transplantation in children. Findings and caveats of the study: At one year after transplant, newly produced T cells mostly accounted for T-cell counts and diversity.

J is TRBJ2-7 and V is TRBV18, with 8 bases aligning to TRBD2. Sample: PBMCs, mostly from graft donor cells, taken 180 days after TCRalphabeta/CD19-depleted stem cell transplant. This receptor was taken from a female patient aged 2-9 years who had a stem cell transplant for aplastic anemia, so the T cells may come from the graft donor. The CDR3 region has the DNA TGTGCCAGCTCACCGTCGGGGAGCGGGAGAACGTACGAGCAGTACTTC. This sequence encodes CASSPSGSGRTYEQYF.